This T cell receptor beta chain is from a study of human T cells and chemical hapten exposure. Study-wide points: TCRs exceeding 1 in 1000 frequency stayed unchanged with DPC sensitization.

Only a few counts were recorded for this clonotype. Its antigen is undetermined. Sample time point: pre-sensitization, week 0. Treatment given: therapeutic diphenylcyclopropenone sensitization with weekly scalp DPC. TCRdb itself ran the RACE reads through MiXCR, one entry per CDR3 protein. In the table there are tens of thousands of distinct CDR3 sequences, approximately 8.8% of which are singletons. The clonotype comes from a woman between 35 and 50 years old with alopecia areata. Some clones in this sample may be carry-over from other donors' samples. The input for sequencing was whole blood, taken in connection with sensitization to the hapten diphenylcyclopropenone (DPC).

CDR3 protein: CASSTLMEEHSGANVLTF. CDR3 DNA sequence: TGTGCCAGCAGTACGCTAATGGAGGAACACTCTGGGGCCAACGTCCTGACTTTC. The chain is built from TRBV6-2 or TRBV6-3 and TRBJ2-6; D perhaps matches TRBD2 (5 bases). The CDR3 extends over 18 amino acids. Germline V gene sequence: CDR1 MNHEY, CDR2 SVGEGT. Trimming shortened V by 5 bases and J by 0 bases, and 17 bases separated the two germline ends.